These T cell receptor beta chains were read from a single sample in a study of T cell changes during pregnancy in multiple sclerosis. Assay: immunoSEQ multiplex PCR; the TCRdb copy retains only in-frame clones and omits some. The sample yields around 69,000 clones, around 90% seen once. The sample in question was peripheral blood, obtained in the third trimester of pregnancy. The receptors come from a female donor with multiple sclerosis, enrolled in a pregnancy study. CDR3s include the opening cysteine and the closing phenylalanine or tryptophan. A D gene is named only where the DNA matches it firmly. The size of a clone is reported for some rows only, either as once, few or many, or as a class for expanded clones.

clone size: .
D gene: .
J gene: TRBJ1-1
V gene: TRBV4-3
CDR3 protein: CASSQVVVSAGKAFF
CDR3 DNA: TGCGCCAGCAGCCAAGTGGTTGTTTCAGCGGGTAAAGCTTTCTTT

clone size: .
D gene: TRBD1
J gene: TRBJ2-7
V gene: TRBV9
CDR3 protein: CASSLQTGLRQEQYF
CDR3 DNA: TGTGCCAGCAGCCTTCAGACAGGGTTGAGGCAAGAGCAGTACTTC

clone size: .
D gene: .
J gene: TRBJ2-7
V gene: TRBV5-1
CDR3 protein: CASSSLPSYEQYF
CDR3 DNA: TGCGCCAGCAGCTCCCTACCCTCCTACGAGCAGTACTTC

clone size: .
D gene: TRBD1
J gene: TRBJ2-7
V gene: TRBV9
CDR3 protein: CASSTGGSYEQYF
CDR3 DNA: TGTGCCAGCTCAACAGGGGGCTCCTACGAGCAGTACTTC

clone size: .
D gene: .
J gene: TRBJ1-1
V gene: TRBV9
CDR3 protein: CASSVGASGTEAFF
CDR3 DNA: TGTGCCAGCAGCGTAGGAGCGTCCGGCACTGAAGCTTTCTTT

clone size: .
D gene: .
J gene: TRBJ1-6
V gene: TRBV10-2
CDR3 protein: CASSEPGSPLHF
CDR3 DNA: TGCGCCAGCAGTGAGCCGGGTTCACCCCTCCACTTT

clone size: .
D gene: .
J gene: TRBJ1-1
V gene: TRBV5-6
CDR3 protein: CASSRDYSTEAFF
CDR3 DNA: TGTGCCAGCAGCCGCGACTACTCCACTGAAGCTTTCTTT

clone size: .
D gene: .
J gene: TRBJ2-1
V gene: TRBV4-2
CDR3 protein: CASSQDLAYNEQFF
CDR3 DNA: TGTGCCAGCAGCCAAGATTTGGCATACAATGAGCAGTTCTTC

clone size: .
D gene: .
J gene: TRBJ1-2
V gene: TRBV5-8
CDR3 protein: CASSLRGSSGYTF
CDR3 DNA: TGTGCCAGCAGCTTAAGGGGGAGTAGTGGCTACACCTTC

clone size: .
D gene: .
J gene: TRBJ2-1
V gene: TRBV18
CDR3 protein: CASSVLRAELSYNEQFF
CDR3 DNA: TGTGCCAGCTCCGTCCTGAGGGCAGAACTCTCCTACAATGAGCAGTTCTTC

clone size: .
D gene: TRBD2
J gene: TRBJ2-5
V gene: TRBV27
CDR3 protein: CASSPGLAGDTGEETQYF
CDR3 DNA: TGTGCCAGCAGCCCGGGACTAGCGGGGGACACCGGGGAGGAGACCCAGTACTTC

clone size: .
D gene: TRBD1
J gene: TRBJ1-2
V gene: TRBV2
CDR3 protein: CASSFTGGSGYTF
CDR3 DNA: TGTGCCAGCAGTTTCACAGGGGGAAGTGGCTACACCTTC

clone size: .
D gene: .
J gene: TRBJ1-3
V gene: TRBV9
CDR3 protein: CASSLYDSGNTIYF
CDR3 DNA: TGTGCCAGCAGCCTCTACGACTCTGGAAACACCATATATTTT

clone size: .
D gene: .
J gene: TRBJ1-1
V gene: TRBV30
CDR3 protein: CAWNGQGNMNTEAFF
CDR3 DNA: TGTGCCTGGAACGGGCAGGGAAACATGAACACTGAAGCTTTCTTT

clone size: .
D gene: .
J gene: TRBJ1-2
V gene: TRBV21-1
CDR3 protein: CASSPIPKTGYGYTF
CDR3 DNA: TGTGCCAGCAGCCCTATTCCTAAGACGGGCTATGGCTACACCTTC

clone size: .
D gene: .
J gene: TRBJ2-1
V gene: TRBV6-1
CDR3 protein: CASGPEEGSYNEQFF
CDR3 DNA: TGTGCCAGCGGCCCGGAGGAGGGCTCCTACAATGAGCAGTTCTTC

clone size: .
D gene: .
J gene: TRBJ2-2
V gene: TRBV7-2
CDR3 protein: CASSLGRRGWTGELFF
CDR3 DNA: TGTGCCAGCAGCTTGGGCCGTCGGGGGTGGACCGGGGAGCTGTTTTTT

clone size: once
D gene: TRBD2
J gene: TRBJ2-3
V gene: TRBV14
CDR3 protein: CASSPLAGVGDTQYF
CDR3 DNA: TGTGCCAGCAGCCCACTAGCGGGGGTAGGAGATACGCAGTATTTT

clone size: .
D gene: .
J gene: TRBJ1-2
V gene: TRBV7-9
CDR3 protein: CASSREGGYTF
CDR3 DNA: TGTGCCAGCAGCCGGGAGGGCGGCTACACCTTC

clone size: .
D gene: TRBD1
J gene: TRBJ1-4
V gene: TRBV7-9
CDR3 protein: CASSPGTGNEKLFF
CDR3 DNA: TGTGCCAGCAGCCCGGGGACAGGCAATGAAAAACTGTTTTTT

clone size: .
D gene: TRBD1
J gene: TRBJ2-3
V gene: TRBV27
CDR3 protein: CASSFSQGWSADTQYF
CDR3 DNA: TGTGCCAGCAGTTTTTCACAGGGGTGGTCCGCAGATACGCAGTATTTT

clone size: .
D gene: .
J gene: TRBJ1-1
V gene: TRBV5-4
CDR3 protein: CASSLDNAEAFF
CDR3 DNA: TGTGCCAGCAGCTTGGACAACGCTGAAGCTTTCTTT

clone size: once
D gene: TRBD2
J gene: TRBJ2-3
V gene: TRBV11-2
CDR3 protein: CASSRRTGLAEDTQYF
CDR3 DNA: TGTGCCAGCAGCCGTCGAACCGGACTAGCGGAGGATACGCAGTATTTT

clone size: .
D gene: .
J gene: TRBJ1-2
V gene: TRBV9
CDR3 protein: CASSVVPEGYGYTF
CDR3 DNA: TGTGCCAGCAGCGTAGTACCGGAGGGCTATGGCTACACCTTC

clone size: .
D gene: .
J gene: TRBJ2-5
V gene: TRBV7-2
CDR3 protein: CASSLESWRGGDETQYF
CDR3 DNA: TGTGCCAGCAGCTTAGAGTCTTGGAGGGGGGGCGATGAGACCCAGTACTTC

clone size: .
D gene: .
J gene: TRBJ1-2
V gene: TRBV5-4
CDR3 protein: CASSGPGDGYTF
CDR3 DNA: TGTGCCAGCAGCGGACCAGGGGACGGCTACACCTTC

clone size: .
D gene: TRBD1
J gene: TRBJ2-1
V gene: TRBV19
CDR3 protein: CASSRTGVGEQFF
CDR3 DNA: TGTGCCAGTAGCCGGACAGGGGTCGGGGAGCAGTTCTTC

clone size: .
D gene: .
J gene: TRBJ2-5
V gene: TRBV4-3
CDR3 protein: CASSQDQGGTQYF
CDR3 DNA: TGCGCCAGCAGCCAAGATCAGGGGGGGACCCAGTACTTC

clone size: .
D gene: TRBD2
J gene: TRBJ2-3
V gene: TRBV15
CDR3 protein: CATSRGNLAGGSDTQYF
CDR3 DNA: TGTGCCACCAGCAGGGGAAACCTAGCGGGGGGCTCAGATACGCAGTATTTT

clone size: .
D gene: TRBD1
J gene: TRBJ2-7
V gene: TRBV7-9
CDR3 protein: CASSFEAGGVYEQYF
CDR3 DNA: TGTGCCAGCAGCTTCGAGGCAGGGGGCGTCTACGAGCAGTACTTC

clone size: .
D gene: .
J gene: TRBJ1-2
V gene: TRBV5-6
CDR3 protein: CASSLVDRKYGYTF
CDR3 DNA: TGTGCCAGCAGCTTGGTAGACAGAAAATATGGCTACACCTTC

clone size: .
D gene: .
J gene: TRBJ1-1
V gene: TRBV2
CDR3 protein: CASSLQGLNTEAFF
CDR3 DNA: TGTGCCAGCAGTCTGCAGGGATTGAACACTGAAGCTTTCTTT

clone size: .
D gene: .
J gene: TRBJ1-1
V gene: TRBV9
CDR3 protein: CASSAGLVNTEAFF
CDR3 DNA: TGTGCCAGCAGCGCGGGACTGGTGAACACTGAAGCTTTCTTT

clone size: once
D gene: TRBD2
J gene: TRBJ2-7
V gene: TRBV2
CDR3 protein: CASNLAGGFSYEQYF
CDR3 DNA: TGTGCCAGCAACTTAGCGGGGGGGTTCTCCTACGAGCAGTACTTC

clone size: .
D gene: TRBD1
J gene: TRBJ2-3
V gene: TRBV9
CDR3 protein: CASSVDSPGQGWTDTQYF
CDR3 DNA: TGTGCCAGCAGCGTTGACTCCCCCGGACAGGGCTGGACAGATACGCAGTATTTT

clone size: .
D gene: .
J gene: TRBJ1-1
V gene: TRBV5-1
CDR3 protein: CASSLDRLNTEAFF
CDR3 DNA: TGCGCCAGCAGCTTGGATCGTTTGAACACTGAAGCTTTCTTT

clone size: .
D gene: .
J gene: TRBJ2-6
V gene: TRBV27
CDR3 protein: CASSLNGRYSSGANVLTF
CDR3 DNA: TGTGCCAGCAGTTTAAACGGCAGGTATTCCTCTGGGGCCAACGTCCTGACTTTC

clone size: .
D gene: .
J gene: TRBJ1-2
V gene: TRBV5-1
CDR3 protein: CASSLDSYSGYTF
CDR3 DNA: TGCGCCAGCAGCTTGGATTCATACTCAGGCTACACCTTC

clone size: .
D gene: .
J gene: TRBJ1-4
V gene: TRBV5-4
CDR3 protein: CASSLGGLNEKLFF
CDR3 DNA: TGTGCCAGCAGCTTGGGGGGCCTTAATGAAAAACTGTTTTTT

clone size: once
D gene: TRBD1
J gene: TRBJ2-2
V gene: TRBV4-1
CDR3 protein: CASSQDDRAGTGELFF
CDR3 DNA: TGCGCCAGCAGCCAAGACGACAGGGCGGGCACCGGGGAGCTGTTTTTT

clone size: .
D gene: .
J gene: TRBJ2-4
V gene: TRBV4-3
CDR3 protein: CASSQDYVRGENIQYF
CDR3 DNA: TGCGCCAGCAGCCAAGATTATGTCAGGGGTGAAAACATTCAGTACTTC

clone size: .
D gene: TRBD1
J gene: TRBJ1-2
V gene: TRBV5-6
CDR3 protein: CASSWDREYYGYTF
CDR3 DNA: TGTGCCAGCAGCTGGGACAGGGAATACTATGGCTACACCTTC

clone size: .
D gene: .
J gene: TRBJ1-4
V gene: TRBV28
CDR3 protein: CASSRTREEKLFF
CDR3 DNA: TGTGCCAGCAGTCGGACCCGGGAGGAAAAACTGTTTTTT

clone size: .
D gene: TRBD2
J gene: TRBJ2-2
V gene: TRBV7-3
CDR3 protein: CASSYGTSGGAFPGELFF
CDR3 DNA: TGTGCCAGCAGCTACGGGACTAGCGGGGGGGCCTTTCCCGGGGAGCTGTTTTTT

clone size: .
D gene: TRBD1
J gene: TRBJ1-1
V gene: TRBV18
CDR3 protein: CASSLDRVNTEAFF
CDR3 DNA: TGTGCCAGCTCACTAGACAGGGTGAACACTGAAGCTTTCTTT

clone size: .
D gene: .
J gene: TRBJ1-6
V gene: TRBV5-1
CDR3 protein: CASSLEGVINSPLHF
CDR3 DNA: TGCGCCAGCAGCTTGGAGGGGGTAATTAATTCACCCCTCCACTTT

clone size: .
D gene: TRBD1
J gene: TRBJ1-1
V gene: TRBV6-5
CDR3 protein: CASTYAGGWTEAFF
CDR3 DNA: TGTGCCAGCACCTACGCAGGGGGCTGGACTGAAGCTTTCTTT

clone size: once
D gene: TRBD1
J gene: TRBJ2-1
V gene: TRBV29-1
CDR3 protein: CSGLTGAYNEQFF
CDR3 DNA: TGCAGCGGTTTGACAGGGGCTTACAATGAGCAGTTCTTC

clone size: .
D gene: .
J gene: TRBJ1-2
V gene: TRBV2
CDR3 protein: CASGAGYGYTF
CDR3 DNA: TGTGCCAGCGGAGCCGGCTATGGCTACACCTTC

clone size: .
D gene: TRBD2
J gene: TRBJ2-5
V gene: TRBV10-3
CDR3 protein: CAIRVDEFGGEVETQYF
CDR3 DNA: TGTGCCATCAGGGTAGACGAGTTTGGGGGGGAGGTAGAGACCCAGTACTTC

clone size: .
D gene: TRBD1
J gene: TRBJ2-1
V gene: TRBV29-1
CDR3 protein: CSVEGTGNFNEQFF
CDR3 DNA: TGCAGCGTTGAAGGGACAGGGAATTTTAATGAGCAGTTCTTC

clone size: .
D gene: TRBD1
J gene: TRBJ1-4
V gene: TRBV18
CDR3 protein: CASSQIAGTALATNEKLFF
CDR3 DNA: TGTGCCAGCTCCCAAATTGCCGGGACAGCCCTTGCAACTAATGAAAAACTGTTTTTT

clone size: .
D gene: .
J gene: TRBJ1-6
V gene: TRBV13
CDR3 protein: CASSLGIPSSYNSPLHF
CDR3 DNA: TGTGCCAGCAGCTTAGGAATCCCGAGCTCCTATAATTCACCCCTCCACTTT